Presented here are 6 T cell receptor beta chains from one specimen sequenced in a study of T cells and Merkel cell carcinoma outcomes. Produced via immunoSEQ multiplex PCR; TCRdb's table is partial and in-frame only. The sample lists roughly 7,000 clones, about 90% occurring once. Material: tumor tissue from Merkel cell carcinoma. These receptors came from a human donor with Merkel cell carcinoma.

The chain is built from TRBV7-3 and TRBJ2-1; 12 bases fit TRBD2. In germline, CDR1 is SGHTA, CDR2 FQGTGA. The CDR3 contains 18 residues. The junction had 7 bases not matched to a gene; V was cut back by 2 bases and J by 2 bases. CDR3 sequence reads: CASSLGSSGGAPYNEQFF. The CDR3 bases are TGTGCCAGCAGCTTAGGCTCTAGCGGGGGGGCACCCTACAATGAGCAGTTCTTC.

The chain has TRBV2 and TRBJ2-3; the D gene could be TRBD1 or TRBD2 (6 bases each). The CDR3 is 13 amino acids. V was trimmed by 8 bases and J by 5 bases, leaving 14 bases between them. Per the germline V gene, CDR1 is SNHLY and CDR2 is FYNNEI. The CDR3 DNA reads as TGTGCCAGCTTCCAGGGGAGGATAGATACGCAGTATTTT. This sequence encodes CASFQGRIDTQYF.

This clone has a handful of counts. V is TRBV18 and J is TRBJ1-5; D remains unclear. This CDR3 is 13 amino acids long. Germline CDR1 KGHSH, CDR2 LQKENI. Trimming stripped 3 bases from V and 2 bases from J, with 5 bases between. For the CDR3, the DNA is TGTGCCAGCTCACCTGAGGGCAATCAGCCCCAGCATTTT. This codes for CASSPEGNQPQHF. Based on the CDR3 plus reference TRBV18 and TRBJ1-5, the full variable domain is NAGVMQNPRHLVRRRGQEARLRCSPMKGHSHVYWYRQLPEEGLKFMVYLQKENIIDESGMPKERFSAEFPKEGPSILRIQQVVRGDSAAYFCASSPEGNQPQHFGDGTRLSIL.

In this sample, this clone turned up once. The chain is built from TRBV30 and TRBJ1-1, with D unresolved. Germline CDR1 is GTSNPN and CDR2 is SVGIG (reference sequence). V lost 3 bases to trimming and J lost 3 bases, with 14 bases between them. CDR3 length equals 14 residues. CDR3 protein: CAWSGDLGYTEAFF. CDR3 sequence (DNA): TGTGCCTGGAGCGGGGATCTGGGGTACACTGAAGCTTTCTTT.

J is TRBJ2-2 and V is TRBV18; 7 bases are a match to TRBD1. V trimming: 8 bases; J trimming: 0 bases; junction bases outside the gene matches: 6. Germline V gene sequence: CDR1 KGHSH, CDR2 LQKENI. The CDR3 runs 15 residues. Here the CDR3 reads CASPDRETNTGELFF. CDR3 nucleotide sequence: TGTGCCAGCCCCGACAGGGAGACGAACACCGGGGAGCTGTTTTTT.

The chain joins TRBV2 to TRBJ2-7; D possibly corresponds to TRBD2 (5 bases). The germline V gene encodes CDR1 SNHLY and CDR2 FYNNEI. Trimming shortened V by 4 bases and J by 3 bases, and 10 bases separated the two germline ends. The CDR3 is 13 amino acids. The CDR3 DNA follows: TGTGCCAGCAGTGGGAGGACGTTCTACGAGCAGTACTTC. Protein sequence: CASSGRTFYEQYF.